These 32 T cell receptor beta chains were sequenced from one sample in a study of T cell repertoires in cytomegalovirus infection. Each CDR3 protein gets one entry after TCRdb re-called the reads with MiXCR. The repertoire holds about 890,000 distinct CDR3 sequences, roughly a third seen once, with under 15% in the top ten. Their target antigens are unknown. The material sequenced was cultured CD8+ T cells from PBMCs, taken from culture after CMV antigen stimulation. The receptors stem from a human donor in good health (CMV status not recorded). Some clones in this sample may be carry-over from other donors' samples.

This clonotype was counted at least ten times. The genes are TRBV7-9 and TRBJ2-7; D possibly uses TRBD1 or TRBD2 (5 bases each). Germline-derived CDR1 and CDR2 are SEHNR and FQNEAQ (reference sequence). This CDR3 spans 14 amino acids. Deletions cut 4 bases from V and 3 bases from J, with 13 bases between. CDR3 in amino acids: CASSSRDRIYEQYF. The CDR3 nucleotides are TGTGCCAGCAGCTCCAGGGACCGTATCTACGAGCAGTACTTC.

J is TRBJ2-1 and V is TRBV2; maybe TRBD1 (5 bases). Deletions cut 7 bases from V and 0 bases from J, with 10 bases between. Germline V gene lookup returns CDR1 SNHLY and CDR2 FYNNEI. The CDR3 length is 14 residues. CDR3 loop: CASKTDSSYNEQFF. In DNA, the CDR3 is TGTGCCAGCAAAACCGACAGCTCCTACAATGAGCAGTTCTTC.

V gene TRBV27 combines with J gene TRBJ2-5, with 13 bases that match TRBD2. The germline gives CDR1 MNHEY, CDR2 SMNVEV (reference sequence). This CDR3 spans 19 amino acids. V shed 6 bases and J 1 base; nucleotides not matched to a gene: 14. The CDR3 sequence: CASSETPGLAGSLQETQYF. The CDR3 DNA reads TGTGCCAGCAGCGAAACCCCGGGACTAGCGGGGTCTCTCCAAGAGACCCAGTACTTC.

The chain carries TRBV12-5 and TRBJ2-6; D remains unclear. CDR3 length: 16 residues. Germline loops: CDR1 LGHNT, CDR2 FRNRAP. The V end lost 3 bases, the J end lost 0 bases, and 9 bases lay between the germline ends. As DNA, the CDR3 is TGTGCTAGTGGTTTTAGTCCGAACTCTGGGGCCAACGTCCTGACTTTC. It encodes CASGFSPNSGANVLTF.

The CDR3 reads CASSRAESYNEQFF. The CDR3 DNA sequence: TGTGCCAGCTCACGAGCAGAATCCTACAATGAGCAGTTCTTC. The V and J genes are TRBV11-3 and TRBJ2-1; D is unresolved. Germline CDR1 reads SGHNT; CDR2 reads YENEEA. CDR3 length: 14 residues. V was shortened by 8 bases and J by 1 base, with 12 bases between the two germline ends.

V is TRBV10-3 and J is TRBJ2-1; TRBD2 matches at 7 bases. The CDR3 totals 15 residues. After removal of 6 bases from V and 6 bases from J, the junction contained 11 bases not matched to a gene. CDR1 and CDR2 (germline): ENHRY, SYGVKD. CDR3: CAIRSRDYAGNEQFF. CDR3 coding DNA: TGTGCCATCAGGTCCCGGGACTACGCGGGCAATGAGCAGTTCTTC.

This clonotype turned up a few times. The gene calls are TRBV6-1 and TRBJ1-5; D may be TRBD1 (5 bases). CDR3 size: 17 residues. The V and J ends lost 6 bases and 0 bases respectively, with 18 bases between them. Germline V gene data show CDR1 as MNHNS and CDR2 as SASEGT. The CDR3 spells CASRGWGGEYSNQPQHF. The CDR3 DNA reads as TGTGCCAGCAGGGGATGGGGGGGAGAATATAGCAATCAGCCCCAGCATTTT.

The chain joins TRBV29-1 to TRBJ1-2; tentatively, D is TRBD1 (5 bases). The germline V gene has CDR1 SQVTM and CDR2 ANQGSEA. This CDR3 comprises 13 residues. Trimming took off 5 bases at V and 6 bases at J, with 16 bases between the two ends. CDR3 residues: CSVPSGWGNGYTF. The DNA of the CDR3 is TGCAGCGTTCCCTCCGGTTGGGGCAATGGCTACACCTTC.

This clonotype was found a few times. The rearrangement uses TRBV5-1 and TRBJ1-1; TRBD1 matches 8 bases. The CDR3 extends over 15 amino acids. Trimming took 4 bases from V and 1 from J; bases not matched to a gene: 6. Germline CDR1 reads SGHRS; CDR2 reads YFSETQ. CDR3 DNA sequence: TGCGCCAGCAGCGGCCGACAGGGGTGGAACACTGAAGCTTTCTTT. Its translation is CASSGRQGWNTEAFF.

The chain is built from TRBV12-3 or TRBV12-4 and TRBJ1-1; a possible D gene is TRBD1 (6 bases). This CDR3 has 14 amino acids. The V gene lost 5 bases and the J gene lost 1 base, with 11 bases spanning the gap. The CDR3 bases are TGTGCCAGCAGTCACGGGACACAGAACACTGAAGCTTTCTTT. Protein product: CASSHGTQNTEAFF.

This chain uses TRBV11-1 with TRBJ1-1; D perhaps matches TRBD1 (5 bases). The germline CDR1 and CDR2 sequences are SGHAT and FQDESV (reference sequence). Trimming pared 6 bases from V and 6 bases from J, leaving 17 bases between. This CDR3 has 14 amino acids. CDR3 sequence reads: CASRYRILGSEAFF. The CDR3 region has the DNA TGTGCCAGCAGGTACAGGATCCTGGGTTCTGAAGCTTTCTTT.

Turning to this clonotype: The junction departs from germline at one end; a sequencing error may be responsible. The chain joins TRBV6-5 to TRBJ1-4; D is unclear. Per germline, CDR1 MNHEY and CDR2 SVGAGI. The CDR3 contains 15 residues. The CDR3 loop is CVSSYNPATNEKLFF. For the CDR3, the DNA is TGTGTCAGCAGTTACAACCCCGCAACTAATGAAAAACTGTTTTTT.

CDR3 coding DNA: TGTGCCAGCGGACCGGGGGGGAGGACTGAAGCTTTCTTT. Its protein product is CASGPGGRTEAFF. The rearrangement uses TRBV6-2 or TRBV6-3 and TRBJ1-1; perhaps TRBD1 as D (5 bases). CDR1 and CDR2 (germline): MNHEY, SVGEGT. The CDR3 is 13 amino acids. Trimming cost V 8 bases and J 5 bases, with 15 bases left between them.

The V and J genes are TRBV6-2 or TRBV6-3 and TRBJ1-2, with 9 bases aligning to TRBD1. V lost 0 bases and J lost 6; bases outside the gene matches: 5. Germline lookup yields CDR1 MNHEY and CDR2 SVGEGT. CDR3 length equals 15 residues. CDR3 protein: CASSYSDRGSNGYTF. The CDR3 bases are TGTGCCAGCAGTTACTCGGACAGGGGATCGAATGGCTACACCTTC.

This chain connects TRBV2 to TRBJ2-7; 7 bases fit TRBD1. This CDR3 comprises 15 residues. Germline CDR1 is SNHLY and CDR2 is FYNNEI. Trimming removed 5 bases from V and 0 bases from J; junction bases left unmatched: 7. Written as DNA, the CDR3 is TGTGCCAGCAGTAACAGGGGCCCTAGCTCCTACGAGCAGTACGTC. Translation gives CASSNRGPSSYEQYV.

This sequence joins TRBV4-2 and TRBJ1-1; a weak D match, TRBD1 (5 bases). The germline V gene has CDR1 LGHNA and CDR2 YNFKEQ. V shed 0 bases and J shed 1 base, with 15 bases lying between them. The CDR3 is 17 amino acids. CDR3 sequence (DNA): TGTGCCAGCAGCCAAGATAGGTCAGGCAGGGCGAACACTGAAGCTTTCTTT. Its protein product is CASSQDRSGRANTEAFF.

Comments on this clonotype: A much larger clonotype is one base distant, so this may be a read error. Here the CDR3 reads CASSQDLRGQYGTQYF. CDR3 nucleotide sequence: TGCGCCAGCAGCCAAGATCTGCGCGGCCAATACGGGACCCAGTACTTC. This rearrangement joins TRBV4-1 to TRBJ2-5; no clear D. The CDR3 is made up of 16 amino acids. Germline lookup yields CDR1 MGHRA and CDR2 YSYEKL. V shed 0 bases and J shed 7 bases, with 18 bases lying between them.

The J gene is TRBJ1-1, the V gene TRBV6-5, with a tentative D call TRBD1 (5 bases). The V end was cut by 2 bases, the J end by 5 bases, with 12 bases between. The germline CDR1 and CDR2 sequences are MNHEY and SVGAGI. CDR3 length equals 14 residues. This CDR3 reads CASSYRGAGTEAFF. The CDR3, as DNA: TGTGCCAGCAGTTACCGTGGGGCCGGGACTGAAGCTTTCTTT.

This clonotype was observed a handful of times. The chain recombines TRBV3-1 with TRBJ2-4; D is unresolved. CDR1 and CDR2 from the germline V gene are LGHDT and YNNKEL (reference sequence). V shed 3 bases and J shed 16 bases, with 22 bases lying between them. The CDR3 is 14 residues long. CDR3 DNA sequence: TGTGCCAGCAGCCATGTTACCTACAGCCTTATCCATTACTTC. Amino acid sequence: CASSHVTYSLIHYF. Based on the CDR3 plus reference TRBV3-1 and TRBJ2-4, the full variable domain is DTAVSQTPKYLVTQMGNDKSIKCEQNLGHDTMYWYKQDSKKFLKIMFSYNNKELIINETVPNRFSPKSPDKAHLNLHINSLELGDSAVYFCASSHVTYSLIHYFGAGTRLSVL.

This clonotype was observed at least ten times. V usage is TRBV7-3 and J usage is TRBJ1-1, with D maybe TRBD1 (5 bases). V was cut by 6 bases and J by 1 base, with 15 bases left in between. This CDR3 spans 15 amino acids. Germline V gives CDR1 SGHTA, CDR2 FQGTGA. CDR3 residues: CASSDSPWGNTEAFF. As DNA, the CDR3 is TGTGCCAGCAGTGACAGCCCCTGGGGGAACACTGAAGCTTTCTTT.

In this sample, this clonotype turned up a few times. The chain has TRBV12-3 or TRBV12-4 and TRBJ2-1; D remains ambiguous. V lost 5 bases and J 8 bases, leaving 16 bases between the germline ends. This CDR3 contains 14 residues. DNA for the CDR3: TGTGCCAGCAGTCCTCTTCTAGGTGTTCATGAGCAGTTCTTC. The encoded protein is CASSPLLGVHEQFF.

The chain couples TRBV20-1 to TRBJ1-5; D call uncertain. Trimming shortened V by 1 base and J by 0 bases, and 13 bases separated the two germline ends. The CDR3 covers 16 residues. Germline CDR1 is DFQATT and CDR2 is SNEGSKA (reference sequence). The CDR3 nucleotides read TGCAGTGCTAGAGTTCTAGGAGGCGGTAGCAATCAGCCCCAGCATTTT. Amino acids: CSARVLGGGSNQPQHF.

V and J are TRBV11-3 and TRBJ1-6; tentative D call: TRBD1 (6 bases). The CDR3 sequence is 15 residues long. V shed 4 bases and J shed 4 bases, with 11 bases lying between them. From germline, CDR1 is SGHNT and CDR2 YENEEA. The chain's CDR3 is CASSSWTAYNSPLHF. The CDR3 DNA follows: TGTGCCAGCAGCTCCTGGACAGCGTATAATTCACCCCTCCACTTT.

The J gene is TRBJ2-7, the V gene TRBV5-5; tentative D call: TRBD2 (6 bases). Germline CDR1 reads SGHKS; CDR2 reads YYEKEE (reference sequence). The CDR3 runs 14 residues. Trimming left V 0 bases short and J 5 bases short, with 12 bases between. The CDR3 DNA is TGTGCCAGCAGCTTGGAGGTCAGGGAGGACGAGCAGTACTTC. It codes for CASSLEVREDEQYF. Supplemented by reference TRBV5-5 and TRBJ2-7, the full variable domain reads DAGVTQSPTHLIKTRGQQVTLRCSPISGHKSVSWYQQVLGQGPQFIFQYYEKEERGRGNFPDRFSARQFPNYSSELNVNALLLGDSALYLCASSLEVREDEQYFGPGTRLTVT.

The V gene is TRBV7-6, the J gene TRBJ2-5, with D possibly called TRBD1 or TRBD2 (6 bases each). The ends were cut back, 6 bases at V and 1 base at J, with 15 bases in the middle. CDR3 length: 15 residues. The germline gives CDR1 SGHVS, CDR2 FNYEAQ. The CDR3 DNA reads TGTGCCAGCAGACCCGGATCGGGGGCCCAAGAGACCCAGTACTTC. This codes for CASRPGSGAQETQYF.

The chain links TRBV11-3 to TRBJ1-3, with D possibly TRBD1 on 5 matching bases. Trimming pared 1 base from V and 2 bases from J, leaving 9 bases between. The CDR3 spans 15 residues. Germline V CDR1 and CDR2: SGHNT, YENEEA. CDR3 in DNA: TGTGCCAGCAGCTTAGCGGCAGGGACTGGAAACACCATATATTTT. Its protein product is CASSLAAGTGNTIYF.

The chain carries TRBV6-8 and TRBJ2-3, with TRBD2 as a possible D gene (5 bases). This CDR3 is built from 14 residues. Germline V gene sequence: CDR1 MNHGY, CDR2 SAAAGT. The germline V and J ends were trimmed by 5 bases and 0 bases, with 9 bases remaining between them. The CDR3 DNA is TGTGCCAGCAGTCCGGAGGTTAGCACAGATACGCAGTATTTT. Protein sequence: CASSPEVSTDTQYF.

This clonotype was seen a few times. The chain joins TRBV12-3 or TRBV12-4 to TRBJ1-1, with 8 positions matching TRBD1. This CDR3 comprises 14 residues. J gave up 5 bases and V 7 bases, and 9 bases lay outside the gene matches. CDR3 bases: TGTGCCAGCACCCCAGGGGGCACCGGGACTGAAGCTTTCTTT. Protein sequence: CASTPGGTGTEAFF.

This clonotype was recorded once. The chain couples TRBV10-1 to TRBJ2-1; 8 nucleotides align to TRBD1. The CDR3 consists of 15 residues. Trimming removed 1 base from V and 5 bases from J; junction bases left unmatched: 4. Looked up from germline, CDR1 is WNHNN and CDR2 is SYGVQD (reference sequence). The chain's CDR3 is CASSEWTGINNEQFF. Written as DNA, the CDR3 is TGCGCCAGCAGTGAGTGGACAGGGATTAACAATGAGCAGTTCTTC.

This clonotype occurred a few times. The chain combines TRBV12-5 with TRBJ1-5; D remains ambiguous. V was pared by 6 bases and J by 3 bases, with 12 bases between. Germline V gene lookup returns CDR1 LGHNT and CDR2 FRNRAP. The CDR3 has 14 residues. CDR3 residues: CASGPGRYNQPQHF. As DNA, the CDR3 is TGTGCTAGTGGCCCTGGACGGTACAATCAGCCCCAGCATTTT.

The genes are TRBV5-1 and TRBJ2-3; D might be TRBD1 (6 bases). Germline V gives CDR1 SGHRS, CDR2 YFSETQ. This CDR3 has 16 residues. Trimming pared 4 bases from V and 3 bases from J, leaving 18 bases between. DNA of the CDR3: TGCGCCAGCAGCGACGAGGGGGACATTGTAACAGATACGCAGTATTTT. This translates into CASSDEGDIVTDTQYF.

The chain uses TRBV20-1 and TRBJ2-7; D gene unclear. V shed 2 bases and J shed 0 bases, with 8 bases lying between them. The length of the CDR3 is 13 residues. Germline V gives CDR1 DFQATT, CDR2 SNEGSKA (reference sequence). The CDR3 bases are TGCAGTGCTAGATTCCGCCTCTCCTACGAGCAGTACTTC. This codes for CSARFRLSYEQYF.